This is a list of T cell receptor beta chains from one sample in a study of shared clonotypes between healthy human individuals. Produced via immunoSEQ multiplex PCR; TCRdb's table is partial and in-frame only. Of about 1 million clones in the sample, under 80% are singletons; the top ten hold less than 1.5%. Sample: memory CD4+ T cells sorted from blood. The origin of the receptors is a young man in good health. Both conserved end residues are part of each CDR3. A D gene is named only where the DNA matches it firmly. The listing skips clone size in some rows; elsewhere it reads once, few, many or a size class.

-	TRBV5-1	18	-	TRBJ2-2	TGCGCCAGCAGCTTGGTCTCCGGGGGGCCCGGAGGCACCGGGGAGCTGTTTTTT	CASSLVSGGPGGTGELFF
-	TRBV14	12	-	TRBJ2-7	TGTGCCAGCAGCCAAGACTGGTACGAGCAGTACTTC	CASSQDWYEQYF
TRBD1	TRBV18	16	-	TRBJ2-7	TGTGCCAGCTCACCAGTTCTAGGACAGGGGGGCGACGAGCAGTACTTC	CASSPVLGQGGDEQYF
-	TRBV28	15	-	TRBJ1-2	TGTGCCAGCAGTATCCACCGGTCCGTAACCTATGGCTACACCTTC	CASSIHRSVTYGYTF
-	TRBV5-5	15	few	TRBJ2-7	TGTGCCAGCAGCGTGGAGGCAGGGCGCTCCTACGAGCAGTACTTC	CASSVEAGRSYEQYF
TRBD1	TRBV7-9	14	few	TRBJ1-6	TGTGCCAGCAGCTCCCTCAGGGGGAATTCACCCCTCCACTTT	CASSSLRGNSPLHF
TRBD2	TRBV7-2	17	-	TRBJ2-1	TGTGCCGACAGCTTATCTTCTAGCGGGAGTCTCGCCGATGAGCAGTTCTTC	CADSLSSSGSLADEQFF
-	TRBV7-2	13	once	TRBJ1-5	TGTGCCAGCAGCTTACTCAGCGATCAGCCCCAGCATTTT	CASSLLSDQPQHF
-	TRBV27	14	-	TRBJ1-1	TGTGCCAGCAGTTCCCGTGCGAGGAACACTGAAGCTTTCTTT	CASSSRARNTEAFF
TRBD2	TRBV5-1	16	-	TRBJ2-2	TGCGCCAGCAGCTCCGCCCCCAGCGGGGGAGCCGGGGAGCTGTTTTTT	CASSSAPSGGAGELFF
-	TRBV11-2	15	-	TRBJ2-5	TGTGCCAGCAGCTTAGATCCTACCGCCTCACAGACCCAGTACTTC	CASSLDPTASQTQYF
TRBD2	TRBV6-1	17	-	TRBJ2-5	TGTGCCAGCAGTGAACAATTAGCGGGAAGGGGCCAAGAGACCCAGTACTTC	CASSEQLAGRGQETQYF
-	TRBV2	12	-	TRBJ1-2	TGTGCCAGCACTGACAGTAACTATGGCTACACCTTC	CASTDSNYGYTF
-	TRBV25-1	15	-	TRBJ2-5	TGTGCCAGCAGTCCCCCACGACGAAGTATGGAGACCCAGTACTTC	CASSPPRRSMETQYF
-	TRBV28	16	-	TRBJ2-7	TGTGCCAGCAGTTTATGGGAGACACAATTCTCCTACGAGCAGTACTTC	CASSLWETQFSYEQYF
TRBD2	TRBV7-9	16	once	TRBJ2-1	TGTGCCAGCAGCCCGCGGGGACTAGGTCCCACCAATGAGCAGTTCTTC	CASSPRGLGPTNEQFF
TRBD2	TRBV5-6	17	-	TRBJ2-6	TGTGCCAGCAACATACTAGCGGGGGGGCCTGGGGCCAACGTCCTGACTTTC	CASNILAGGPGANVLTF